This T cell receptor beta chain was sequenced for a study of Ad26.COV2.S vaccination and SARS-CoV-2 variants (dated by TCRdb to the early 2020s). In the study overall: Vaccine-arm donors were drawn from COV1001, a multicentre, randomized, double-blind, placebo-controlled phase I-IIa trial of Ad26.COV2.S in healthy adults. Ad26.COV2.S was administered intramuscularly at a dose of 5x10^10 or 1x10^11 viral particles, either as one shot or as two shots given 56 days apart. TCRbeta repertoire sequencing was used to assess the specificity and breadth of SARS-CoV-2-reactive T cell receptors after Ad26.COV2.S vaccination. A total of 32 samples were included in the TCR-sequenced set, comprising some 20 Ad26.COV2.S vaccine recipients, 5 placebo recipients and 8 SARS-CoV-2 convalescent individuals. Trial participants were randomized into five groups of five, in which low-dose or high-dose Ad26.COV2.S was given once or twice, or placebo was given on both occasions. Investigators remained blinded to trial group allocation during experiments and outcome assessment. Points the paper makes about the study in general: Comparing responses between vaccine doses or regimens was not something the study was powered to do. After vaccination, spike-specific CD8+ and CD4+ T cell responses were reported to show substantial breadth. It was noted by the authors that total T cell responses may have been underestimated by the TCR breadth and depth analyses. Vaccine and placebo recipients had similar non-spike TCR breadth, a finding consistent with the vaccine containing only spike. Compared with placebo recipients, Ad26.COV2.S recipients showed higher spike-specific TCR breadth (P = 0.0014).

For CDR1 and CDR2, the germline V gene lists LGHNA and YSLEER. A distance of 10 bases separates the germline ends of V and J, which lose 0 bases and 4 bases respectively. The CDR3, from cysteine to phenylalanine, totals 15 residues. The retained sequence is limited to the CDR3, 45 bases, with the frame set at the first base. The meaning of the sample's treatment or condition label: some 20 received Ad26.COV2.S at low or high dose, single or two shots; five or six received placebo; per-sample allocation not given. Repertoires of vaccine and placebo recipients were sequenced from samples taken on day 63 after the first injection. Between 29 July and 7 August 2020, Cohort 1b enrolled 25 adults aged 18-55 years at one site in Boston, USA. Ad26.COV2.S was a replication-incompetent adenovirus type 26 vector expressing a prefusion-stabilized SARS-CoV-2 spike protein from the original Wuhan strain. The immunoSEQ Assay was used to sequence TCRbeta CDR3 regions. After extraction, genomic DNA underwent amplification by bias-controlled multiplex PCR, followed by high-throughput sequencing. As for the original processing: To quantify the absolute abundance of each unique TCRbeta CDR3 region, sequences were collapsed and filtered. T cell fraction was estimated by normalization of TCRbeta template counts to usable DNA, with usable DNA being measured through amplification of reference genes present in all nucleated cells. Repertoire TCRs were annotated as SARS-CoV-2-specific by exact matching of V gene, CDR3 amino acid sequence and J gene to a known reactive TCR set. The reference SARS-CoV-2 TCR set came from MIRA and was filtered for enrichment in COVID-19-positive ImmuneCODE repertoires, removing public or cross-reactive TCRs. Drawing on the MIRA antigens, annotated TCRs were analysed further at the level of specific ORF or position within ORF. Breadth was defined as annotated unique rearrangements over total unique productive rearrangements; depth was the summed frequency of those rearrangements. Group comparisons of TCR breadth used two-sided Wilcoxon rank-sum tests. TCRdb holds this immuneACCESS table with in-frame rearrangements only. Some clones are missing; in checked studies, unresolved V genes explain under half, and the rest has no known cause. V, J and clone size reflect that table, while D and trimming were determined from the DNA. The sample table records 350,000 to 600,000 clones; around 89% of these occur just once. The ten largest clonotypes hold 1.7% of the sample.

Worth noting for this clone: Its antigen is currently not known. No base-level quality is on record; no much larger clone is a single base apart.

The source was peripheral blood, collected in a trial of Ad26.COV2.S vaccine versus placebo. This TCR came from a person aged 18 to 65 who received the Ad26.COV2.S COVID-19 vaccine or a placebo. The chain was built from TRBV4-3 and TRBJ1-3; TRBD1 might be the D gene, on 5 matching bases. The nucleotides are TGCGCCAGCAGCCAAGATCGAGGGGTAGGAAACACCATATATTTT. Translated, this gives CASSQDRGVGNTIYF.